These 3 T cell receptor beta chains came from one sample sequenced in a study of T cells after yellow fever vaccination. One entry per CDR3 protein, called by TCRdb with MiXCR from the 5' RACE reads. The sample lists some 300,000 distinct CDR3 sequences, approximately 3.8% seen once, with around a quarter in the top ten. The sample consisted of PBMCs, taken on the day of the yellow fever booster vaccination. Receptors originate from a man younger than 35 who received the YFV17D yellow fever vaccine.

This clonotype came up a few times. The rearrangement uses TRBV20-1 and TRBJ2-1; no firm D call. Trimming took off 2 bases at V and 3 bases at J, with 5 bases between the two ends. The germline gives CDR1 DFQATT, CDR2 SNEGSKA (reference sequence). The length of the CDR3 is 12 residues. CDR3 DNA sequence: TGCAGTGCTAGACTTGGCTACAATGAGCAGTTCTTC. Its translation is CSARLGYNEQFF.

This clonotype was recorded at least ten times. The rearrangement joins TRBV6-2 or TRBV6-3 to TRBJ2-7, with 7 bases that match TRBD1. CDR3 size: 12 residues. Germline values: CDR1 MNHEY, CDR2 SVGEGT. J lost 2 bases, V lost 10 bases, and 5 bases had no gene match. DNA for the CDR3: TGTGCCACCGGACAGGCAACCTACGAGCAGTACTTC. Translation gives CATGQATYEQYF.

This clonotype has just a few counts. The chain has TRBV5-4 and TRBJ2-5; D might be TRBD1 (5 bases). The V gene's germline CDR1 is SGHNT and CDR2 YYREEE (reference sequence). The CDR3 sequence is 14 residues long. Trimming shortened V by 0 bases and J by 3 bases, and 9 bases separated the two germline ends. CDR3 loop: CASSLADTKETQYF. CDR3 coding DNA: TGTGCCAGCAGCTTGGCGGACACAAAAGAGACCCAGTACTTC.